This TCR beta chain was found in a study of Ad26.COV2.S vaccination and SARS-CoV-2 variants. V was shortened by 6 bases and J by 6 bases, with 9 bases between the two germline ends. The V gene's germline CDR1 is SGHAT and CDR2 FQNNGV. The CDR3 is 12 residues long. Using immunoSEQ multiplex PCR, the repertoire was profiled, and TCRdb retains in-frame clones only, with some absent. The sample includes 200,000 to 250,000 clones, 88% of them seen just once. Treatment defined: over 15 received Ad26.COV2.S at low or high dose, single or two shots; about 5 received placebo; per-sample allocation not given. Repertoires come from day 63 after the first vaccine or placebo injection.

The sequence came from a person between 18 and 65 years old who received the Ad26.COV2.S COVID-19 vaccine or a placebo. The chain has TRBV11-2 and TRBJ2-1, with D perhaps matching TRBD2 (6 bases). Sequencing used peripheral blood, obtained in a trial of Ad26.COV2.S vaccine versus placebo. In DNA, the CDR3 is TGTGCCAGCAGACGGGACTCCAATGAGCAGTTCTTC. Protein product: CASRRDSNEQFF.